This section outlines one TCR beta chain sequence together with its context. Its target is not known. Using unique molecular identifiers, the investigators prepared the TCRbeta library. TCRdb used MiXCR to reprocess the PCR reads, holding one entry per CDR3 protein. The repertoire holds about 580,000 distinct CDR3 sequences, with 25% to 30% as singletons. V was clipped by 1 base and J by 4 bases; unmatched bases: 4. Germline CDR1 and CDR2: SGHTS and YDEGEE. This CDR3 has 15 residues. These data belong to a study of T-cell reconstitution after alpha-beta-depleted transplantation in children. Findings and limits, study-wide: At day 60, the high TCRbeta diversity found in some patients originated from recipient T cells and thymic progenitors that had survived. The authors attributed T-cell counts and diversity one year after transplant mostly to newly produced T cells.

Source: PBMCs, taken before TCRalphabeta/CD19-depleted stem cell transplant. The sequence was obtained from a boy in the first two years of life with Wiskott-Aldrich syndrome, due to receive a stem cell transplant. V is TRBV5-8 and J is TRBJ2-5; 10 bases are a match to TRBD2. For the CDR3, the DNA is TGTGCCAGCAGCTTGTATCTAGCGGGAGTAGAGACCCAGTACTTC. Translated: CASSLYLAGVETQYF.